This T cell receptor (beta chain) originates from a study of immune evolution from preneoplasia to lung adenocarcinoma. In the study overall: HLA loss of heterozygosity: around 6.5% AIS, about 15% MIA, approximately 31% ADC, none AAH.

About this clone itself: Its antigen remains unknown.

Using immunoSEQ multiplex PCR, the repertoire was profiled, and TCRdb retains in-frame clones only, with some absent. The sample has about 6,500 clones; less than 75% are singletons. Resections took place in Japan or China from about 2014 to 2017. Regarding the study as a whole: Normal lung had highest clonality; later lesions appeared denser, more diverse.

The sequenced material came from FFPE lung adenocarcinoma in situ tissue. This receptor was taken from an older donor with lung adenocarcinoma.

CDR3 nucleotides: TGTGCCAGCAGCTTAGTTTACGGTCGGGGGGTCGACAATGAGCAGTTCTTC. Protein sequence: CASSLVYGRGVDNEQFF. The chain combines TRBV7-2 with TRBJ2-1; 7 bases match TRBD2. The CDR3 has 17 amino acids. The ends lost 1 base at V and 5 bases at J; junction bases unmatched: 11. Germline assignment: CDR1 SGHTA and CDR2 FQGNSA.